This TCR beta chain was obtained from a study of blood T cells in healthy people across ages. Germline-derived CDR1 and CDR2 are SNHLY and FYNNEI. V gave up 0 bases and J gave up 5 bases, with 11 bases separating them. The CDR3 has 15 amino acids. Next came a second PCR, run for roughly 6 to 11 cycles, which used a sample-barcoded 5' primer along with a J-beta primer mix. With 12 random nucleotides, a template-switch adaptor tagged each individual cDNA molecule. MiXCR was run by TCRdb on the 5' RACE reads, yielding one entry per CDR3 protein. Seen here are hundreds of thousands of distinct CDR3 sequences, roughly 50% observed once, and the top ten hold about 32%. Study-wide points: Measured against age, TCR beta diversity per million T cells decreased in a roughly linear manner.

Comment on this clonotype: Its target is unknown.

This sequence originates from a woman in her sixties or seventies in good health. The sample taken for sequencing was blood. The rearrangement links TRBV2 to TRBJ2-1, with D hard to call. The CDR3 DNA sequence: TGTGCCAGCAGTGAAGCGGGTTTGTACGACAATGAGCAGTTCTTC. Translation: CASSEAGLYDNEQFF.